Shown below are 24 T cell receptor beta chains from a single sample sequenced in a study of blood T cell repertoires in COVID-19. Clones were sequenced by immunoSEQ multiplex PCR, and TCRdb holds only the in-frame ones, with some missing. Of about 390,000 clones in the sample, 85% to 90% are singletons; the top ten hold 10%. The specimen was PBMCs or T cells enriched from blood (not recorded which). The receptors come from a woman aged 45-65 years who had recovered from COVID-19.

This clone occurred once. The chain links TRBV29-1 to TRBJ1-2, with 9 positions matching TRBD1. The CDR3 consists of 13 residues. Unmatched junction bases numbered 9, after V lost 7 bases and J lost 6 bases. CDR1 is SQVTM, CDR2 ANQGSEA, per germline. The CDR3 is CSGRRTGDDGYTF. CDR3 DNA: TGCAGCGGGAGGAGGACAGGGGATGATGGCTACACCTTC.

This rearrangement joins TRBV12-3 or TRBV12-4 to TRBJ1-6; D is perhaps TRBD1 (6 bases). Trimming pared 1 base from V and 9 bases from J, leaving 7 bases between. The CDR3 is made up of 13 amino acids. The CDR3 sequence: CASSLDRVSPLHF. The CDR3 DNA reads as TGTGCCAGCAGTTTAGACAGGGTTTCACCCCTCCACTTT.

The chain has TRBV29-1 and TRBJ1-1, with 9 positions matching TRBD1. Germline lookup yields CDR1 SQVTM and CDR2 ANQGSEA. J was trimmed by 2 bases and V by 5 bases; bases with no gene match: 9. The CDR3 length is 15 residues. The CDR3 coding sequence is TGCAGCGTTTACCCCGGGACAGGGCTAAACACTGAAGCTTTCTTT. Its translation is CSVYPGTGLNTEAFF.

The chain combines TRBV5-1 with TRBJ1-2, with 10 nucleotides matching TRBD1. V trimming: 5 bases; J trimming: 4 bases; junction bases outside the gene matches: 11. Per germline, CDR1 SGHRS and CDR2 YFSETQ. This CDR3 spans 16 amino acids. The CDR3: CASSKTGTGDGYGYTF. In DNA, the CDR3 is TGCGCCAGCAGTAAGACCGGGACAGGGGACGGCTATGGCTACACCTTC.

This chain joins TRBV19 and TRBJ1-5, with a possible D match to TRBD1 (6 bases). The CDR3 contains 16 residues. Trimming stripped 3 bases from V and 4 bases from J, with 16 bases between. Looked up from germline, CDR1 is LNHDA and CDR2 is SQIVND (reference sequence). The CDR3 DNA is TGTGCCAGTAGTATTGGGGGCGCCGATAGGAATCAGCCCCAGCATTTT. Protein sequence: CASSIGGADRNQPQHF.

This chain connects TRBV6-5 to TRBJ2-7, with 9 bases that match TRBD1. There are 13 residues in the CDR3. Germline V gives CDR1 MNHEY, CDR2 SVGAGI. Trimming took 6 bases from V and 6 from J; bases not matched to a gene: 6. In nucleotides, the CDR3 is TGTGCCAGCAGACAGGGGGCGATCGGCGAGCAGTACTTC. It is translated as CASRQGAIGEQYF.

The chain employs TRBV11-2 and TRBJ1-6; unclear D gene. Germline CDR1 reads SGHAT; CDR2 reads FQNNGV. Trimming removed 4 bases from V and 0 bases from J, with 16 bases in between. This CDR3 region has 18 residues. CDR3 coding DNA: TGTGCCAGCAGCTCTTATCGCGGTACCTTCTCCTATAATTCACCCCTCCACTTT. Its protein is CASSSYRGTFSYNSPLHF. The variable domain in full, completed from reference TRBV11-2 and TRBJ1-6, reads EAGVAQSPRYKIIEKRQSVAFWCNPISGHATLYWYQQILGQGPKLLIQFQNNGVVDDSQLPKDRFSAERLKGVDSTLKIQPAKLEDSAVYLCASSSYRGTFSYNSPLHFGNGTRLTVT.

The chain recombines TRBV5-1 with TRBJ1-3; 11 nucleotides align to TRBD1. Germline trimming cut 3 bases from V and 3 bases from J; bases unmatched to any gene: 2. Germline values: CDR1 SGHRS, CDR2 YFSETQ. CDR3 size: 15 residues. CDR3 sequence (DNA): TGCGCCAGCAGCTCCGGGACAGGGGGTGGAAACACCATATATTTT. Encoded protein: CASSSGTGGGNTIYF.

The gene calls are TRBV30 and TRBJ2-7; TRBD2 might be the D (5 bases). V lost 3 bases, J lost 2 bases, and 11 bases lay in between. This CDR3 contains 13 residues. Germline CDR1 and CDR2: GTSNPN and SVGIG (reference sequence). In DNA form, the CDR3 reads TGTGCCTGGAGAGGGAGAGAGACCTACGAGCAGTACTTC. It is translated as CAWRGRETYEQYF.

The CDR3 DNA follows: TGTGCCAGCAGCTCCCAAGGGGGGGTAATTCAGCCCCAGCATTTT. It yields the protein CASSSQGGVIQPQHF. The rearrangement joins TRBV28 to TRBJ1-5, with D possibly TRBD1 on 6 matching bases. The CDR3 is made up of 15 amino acids. The germline V gene has CDR1 MDHEN and CDR2 SYDVKM. Trimming removed 6 bases from V and 6 bases from J, with 18 bases in between.

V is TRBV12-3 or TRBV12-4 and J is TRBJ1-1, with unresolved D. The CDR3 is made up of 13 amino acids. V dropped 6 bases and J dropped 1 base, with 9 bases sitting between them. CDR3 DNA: TGTGCCAGCAGGTCCCGAGAGAACACTGAAGCTTTCTTT. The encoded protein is CASRSRENTEAFF.

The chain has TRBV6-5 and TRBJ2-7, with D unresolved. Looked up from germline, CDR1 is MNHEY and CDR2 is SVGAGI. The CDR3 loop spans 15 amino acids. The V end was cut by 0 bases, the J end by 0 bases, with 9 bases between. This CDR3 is CASSYSGSLSYEQYF. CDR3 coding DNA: TGTGCCAGCAGTTACTCTGGTAGCCTCTCCTACGAGCAGTACTTC.

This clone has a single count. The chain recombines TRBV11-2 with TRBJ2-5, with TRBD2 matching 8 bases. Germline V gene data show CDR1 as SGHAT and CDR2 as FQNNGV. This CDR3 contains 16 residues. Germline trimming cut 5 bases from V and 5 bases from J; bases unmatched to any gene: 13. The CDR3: CASSPVSGTSLETQYF. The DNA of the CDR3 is TGTGCCAGCAGCCCCGTCTCCGGGACTAGTTTGGAGACCCAGTACTTC.

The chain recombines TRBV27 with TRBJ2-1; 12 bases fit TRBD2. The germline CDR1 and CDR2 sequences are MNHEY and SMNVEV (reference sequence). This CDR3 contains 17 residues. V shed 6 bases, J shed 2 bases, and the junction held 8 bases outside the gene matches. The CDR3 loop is CASRRLAGEPAYNEQFF. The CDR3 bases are TGTGCCAGCAGACGACTAGCGGGGGAGCCAGCCTACAATGAGCAGTTCTTC.

CDR3 bases: TGTGCCAGCAGTTATAATTGGGACTCTCCTAGGGGCGAGCAGTACTTC. The encoded protein is CASSYNWDSPRGEQYF. The rearrangement links TRBV6-5 to TRBJ2-7; D might be TRBD2 (6 bases). V lost 3 bases, J lost 6 bases, and 21 bases lay in between. Germline assignment: CDR1 MNHEY and CDR2 SVGAGI. This CDR3 contains 16 residues.

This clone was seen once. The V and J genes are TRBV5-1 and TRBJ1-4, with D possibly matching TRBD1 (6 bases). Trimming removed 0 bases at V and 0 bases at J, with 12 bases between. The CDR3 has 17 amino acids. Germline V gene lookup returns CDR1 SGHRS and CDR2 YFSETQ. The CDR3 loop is CASSLGTERATNEKLFF. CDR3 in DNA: TGCGCCAGCAGCTTGGGGACAGAGAGAGCAACTAATGAAAAACTGTTTTTT.

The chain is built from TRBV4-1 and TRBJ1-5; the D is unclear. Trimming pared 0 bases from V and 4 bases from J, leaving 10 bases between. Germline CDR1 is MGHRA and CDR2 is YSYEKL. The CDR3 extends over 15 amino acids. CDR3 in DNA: TGCGCCAGCAGCCAAGAAGAGGGAAGAAATCAGCCCCAGCATTTT. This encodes CASSQEEGRNQPQHF.

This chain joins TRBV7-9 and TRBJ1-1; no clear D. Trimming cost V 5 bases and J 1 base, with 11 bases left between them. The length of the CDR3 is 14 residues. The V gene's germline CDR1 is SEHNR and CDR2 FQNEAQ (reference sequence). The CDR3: CASSPRDKNTEAFF. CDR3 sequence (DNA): TGTGCCAGCAGCCCACGTGACAAGAACACTGAAGCTTTCTTT. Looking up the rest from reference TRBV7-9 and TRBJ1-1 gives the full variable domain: DTGVSQNPRHKITKRGQNVTFRCDPISEHNRLYWYRQTLGQGPEFLTYFQNEAQLEKSRLLSDRFSAERPKGSFSTLEIQRTEQGDSAMYLCASSPRDKNTEAFFGQGTRLTVV.

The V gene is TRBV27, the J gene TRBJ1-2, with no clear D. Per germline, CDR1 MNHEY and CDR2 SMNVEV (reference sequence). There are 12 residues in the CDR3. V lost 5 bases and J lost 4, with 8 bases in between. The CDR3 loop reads CASSPLGYGYTF. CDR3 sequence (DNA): TGTGCCAGCAGTCCCCTCGGCTATGGCTACACCTTC.

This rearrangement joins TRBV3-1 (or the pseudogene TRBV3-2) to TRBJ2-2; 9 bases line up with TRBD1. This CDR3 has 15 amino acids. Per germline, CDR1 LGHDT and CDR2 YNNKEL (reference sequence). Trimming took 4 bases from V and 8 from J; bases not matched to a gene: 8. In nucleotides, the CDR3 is TGTGCCAGCAGCCCCCCGACAGGGACAGGGGGGGAGCTGTTTTTT. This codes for CASSPPTGTGGELFF.

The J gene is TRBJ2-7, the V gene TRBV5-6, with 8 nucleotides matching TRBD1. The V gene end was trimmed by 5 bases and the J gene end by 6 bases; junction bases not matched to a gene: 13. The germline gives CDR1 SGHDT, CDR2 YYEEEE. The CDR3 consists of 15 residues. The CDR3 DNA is TGTGCCAGCAGTTCAACAGTAGGACAGGGAGGCGAGCAGTACTTC. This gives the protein CASSSTVGQGGEQYF.

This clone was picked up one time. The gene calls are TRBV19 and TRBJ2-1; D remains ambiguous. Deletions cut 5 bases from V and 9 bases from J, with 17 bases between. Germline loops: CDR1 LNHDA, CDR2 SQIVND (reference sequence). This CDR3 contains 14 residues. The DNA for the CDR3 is TGTGCCAGTAGTCGAGTGGGTGGGCCGGCTGAGCAGTTCTTC. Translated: CASSRVGGPAEQFF.

CDR3 loop: CASSAGTYPPYEQYF. CDR3 bases: TGTGCCAGCAGTGCCGGGACATATCCCCCTTACGAGCAGTACTTC. The chain combines TRBV27 with TRBJ2-7; D is perhaps TRBD1 (6 bases). Per germline, CDR1 MNHEY and CDR2 SMNVEV (reference sequence). V was cut by 5 bases and J by 4 bases, with 18 bases left in between. The CDR3 has 15 amino acids.

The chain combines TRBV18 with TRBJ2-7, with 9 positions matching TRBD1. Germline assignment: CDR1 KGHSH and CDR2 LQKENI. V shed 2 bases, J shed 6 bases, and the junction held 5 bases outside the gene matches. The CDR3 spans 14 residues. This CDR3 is CASSPATGGGEQYF. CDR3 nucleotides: TGTGCCAGCTCACCAGCGACAGGGGGAGGCGAGCAGTACTTC. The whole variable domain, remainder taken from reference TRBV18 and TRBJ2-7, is NAGVMQNPRHLVRRRGQEARLRCSPMKGHSHVYWYRQLPEEGLKFMVYLQKENIIDESGMPKERFSAEFPKEGPSILRIQQVVRGDSAAYFCASSPATGGGEQYFGPGTRLTVT.